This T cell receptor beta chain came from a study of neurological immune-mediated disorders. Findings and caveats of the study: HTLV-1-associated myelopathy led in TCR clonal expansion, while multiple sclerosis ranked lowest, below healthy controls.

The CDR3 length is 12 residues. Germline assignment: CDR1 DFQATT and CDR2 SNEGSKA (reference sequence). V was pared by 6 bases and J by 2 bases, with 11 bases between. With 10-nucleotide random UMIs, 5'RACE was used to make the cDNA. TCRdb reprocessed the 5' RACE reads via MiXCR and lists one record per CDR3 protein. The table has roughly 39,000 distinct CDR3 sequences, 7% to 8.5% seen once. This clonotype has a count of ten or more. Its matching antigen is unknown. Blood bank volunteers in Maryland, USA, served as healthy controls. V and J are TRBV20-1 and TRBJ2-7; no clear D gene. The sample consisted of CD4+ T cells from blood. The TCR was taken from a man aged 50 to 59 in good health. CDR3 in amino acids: CSASKRAYEQYF. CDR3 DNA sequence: TGCAGTGCCTCGAAGCGAGCCTACGAGCAGTACTTC.